This TCR beta chain was found in a study of T cell responses to AZD1222 COVID-19 vaccine. Study information: Second-dose intervals of approximately 4 or approximately 12 weeks were pooled.

Trimming took 5 bases from V and 8 from J, leaving 10 bases between them. This CDR3 is built from 12 residues. CDR1 and CDR2 (germline): SGHVS, FNYEAQ. TCRdb keeps only in-frame clones here, not all; method: immunoSEQ multiplex PCR. The table records around 100,000 clones, about 90% of them present only once. Notes on the study in general: Spike-wide coverage was observed for vaccine-associated CD4 TCRs, with dominant responses at 160-218 and 743-854. There were mostly white British donors and more females than males, and clonal diversity was possibly underestimated.

About this clone itself: Its cognate antigen is unknown.

The starting material was peripheral blood, obtained on day 0 of AZD1222 vaccination. J is TRBJ2-4 and V is TRBV7-6, with D tentatively TRBD2 (5 bases). This receptor was taken from an adult in good health. This chain's CDR3 is CASSRLGDIQYF. The CDR3 DNA sequence: TGTGCCAGCAGCCGCCTCGGGGACATTCAGTACTTC. Together with reference TRBV7-6 and TRBJ2-4, the CDR3 gives the full variable domain: GAGVSQSPRYKVTKRGQDVALRCDPISGHVSLYWYRQALGQGPEFLTYFNYEAQQDKSGLPNDRFSAERPEGSISTLTIQRTEQRDSAMYRCASSRLGDIQYFGAGTRLSVL.